The T cell receptor (beta chain) described here comes from a study of T-cell memory formation after mild COVID-19 listed by TCRdb under 2021. For context, the study as a whole: TCR sequence clusters from the two donors were found to be largely donor specific. In two donors, T-cell clones that expanded and contracted after mild COVID-19 were followed by sequencing TCRalpha and TCRbeta repertoires longitudinally. Two young, previously healthy adult volunteers, one female and one male, were included in the cohort. Study-level results and caveats: The study covered only two mild cases, and larger cohorts including severe cases with pre-infection samples were considered necessary. Some responding clones were detected in pre-infection memory, suggesting pre-existing cross-reactive memory T cells joined the SARS-CoV-2 response. SARS-CoV-2 specificity was not confirmed for the second-wave clones peaking on day 37. From day 15 to 85, contracting clones showed balanced CD4/CD8 phenotypes, whereas a second wave of clones that expanded from day 15 to 37 leaned towards CD4+. Contracting CD4+ clones appeared mostly in the CM and EM memory subsets, whereas CD8+ clones were enriched in EMRA.

Sequencing was carried out with an Illumina NovaSeq 6000. TCRalpha and TCRbeta cDNA libraries were constructed by 5'RACE with constant-segment primers, with sample barcodes and unique molecular identifiers being introduced. Trizol reagent was used to extract RNA from every sample. The libraries were amplified in two PCR steps, and the second step added a second sample barcode and Illumina TruSeq adapters. Sequencing of libraries was performed on an Illumina NovaSeq with 2 x 150 bp paired-end reads. In the paper's pipeline: Reads were demultiplexed and collapsed into UMI-guided consensus sequences with migec v1.2.7. Using mixcr v2.1.11, the UMI consensuses were aligned to TRA and TRB V and J templates and assembled into clonotypes. A clonotype was counted as expanded or contracted only when both edgeR and NoisET called the clonotype significant, with the noise models trained on biological replicates. For edgeR calls, a false discovery rate-adjusted p below 0.01 and a log2 fold-change threshold of 1 were applied. As an exploratory analysis of dynamics, max-normalized trajectories of the 1000 most abundant clonotypes were examined by PCA with hierarchical clustering. Each responding clone was given a CD4 or CD8 phenotype based on the CD4+ and CD8+ repertoires, which had been sequenced separately. The public reads were run again by TCRdb, first through fastp at Q25 and then through MiXCR, and only productive beta chains were kept. CDR3 protein sequences are deduplicated, and each keeps its most common genes and DNA. TCRdb, not the authors, supplied the V and J calls. The sample data list about 100,000 distinct CDR3 sequences, and more than 9.5% of these were observed just once. The ten biggest clones cover about 40% of the sample.

To note about this clonotype: This clone's antigen is unknown. Base qualities are not provided; no much larger clone lies one nucleotide away.

PBMCs were isolated by Ficoll-Paque density gradient centrifugation. V loses 4 bases, J loses 6 bases, and the germline ends lie 13 bases apart. The CDR3 runs 13 amino acids, cysteine and phenylalanine included. Kept here is only the CDR3 DNA, which spans 39 bases and is read in frame from base 1. CDR1 is given as SGHRS and CDR2 as YFSETQ, both from the germline V gene. The TCR originated in a man aged 18 to 30 who had mild COVID-19 (a few samples of this study predate the infection). The sample titles of this study are shuffled in the database, so cell type and time point are left out; the donor was told from shared clones. The rearrangement joined TRBV5-1 to TRBJ1-2; the D gene cannot be resolved reliably. The specimen sequenced was PBMCs or a T cell subset sorted from them (not recorded which). The sequenced DNA is TGCGCCAGCAGCCCGAGGGTAGCGGATGGCTACACCTTC. Translation gives CASSPRVADGYTF.